The present TCR beta chain was sequenced within a study of T cell responses to AZD1222 COVID-19 vaccine (dated by TCRdb to the early 2020s). A note on the overall study: A total of about 250 trial participants underwent TCR sequencing, of whom roughly 210 had received two doses of AZD1222 and around 26 had received two doses of the MenACWY control vaccine. Trial participants were enrolled by age into subgroups of 18-55, 56-69 and 70-plus years, and about 150, 27 and 61 TCR-sequenced participants, respectively, were included in these subgroups. Overall study results and their limits: CD4 TCRs associated with the vaccine covered the entire spike protein, and the dominant responses were in regions 160-218 and 743-854. Only a handful of AZD1222 recipients were SARS-CoV-2 seropositive at baseline, limiting conclusions about previously exposed vaccinees. In the small 56-69-year group, the increase in depth fell short of significance, most likely because of low power. After two AZD1222 doses, spike-specific TCR breadth and depth were significantly higher than at day 0 and than in MenACWY recipients. No day 14 peak-response samples were available, so repertoires were characterized only after the peak T cell response. Participants were mostly white British and included more females than males, and it was suggested by the authors that clonal diversity may have been underestimated. Nearly half of unique spike-specific TCRs reportedly recognized epitopes outside regions mutated in the B.1.351 and B.1.1.7 variants.

The meaning of the sample's time point label: about 28 days (+/-7) after the second vaccine dose. AZD1222 recipients with second doses at about 4 weeks or about 12 weeks were pooled, because spike-specific TCR depth and breadth did not differ between schedules. The vaccinee samples were drawn from two UK trials, COV001 and COV002, one of which was a single-blind randomized controlled phase 2/3 trial testing AZD1222 (ChAdOx1 nCoV-19) in healthy adults. For TCRbeta chain sequencing, PBMC samples from trial participants were taken at day 0 and at day 28 after the second dose. The CDR3 regions of human TCRbeta chains were subjected to immunosequencing. As for how the authors treated the data: Repertoire TCRs were checked for matches against a reference library of SARS-CoV-2-specific TCRs that had been generated using the MIRA antigen-specificity platform. Breadth was defined as the fraction of unique TCRs that were SARS-CoV-2-associated. Depth was defined as the fraction of total T cells that were SARS-CoV-2-associated. Using the MIRA data, each spike-specific TCR was mapped to the spike region that the TCR reacts to and placed in a CD4 or CD8 class. Log10-transformed breadth and depth values were compared by one-way ANOVA with Sidak's multiple comparisons tests. Imported from immuneACCESS, the table was reduced by TCRdb to in-frame sequences with V and J called. These copies leave out some clones; in studies compared against another copy, an unresolved V gene accounts for under half, and the cause of the remainder is not known. V and J calls plus clone size are reproduced from that table; the DNA served to infer D and trimming. Recorded for this sample are 160,000 or so clones; approximately 90% of them occurred a single time. In total, the top ten clones hold 1% to 1.4% of the sample.

For this clone: Its recognized antigen is unknown. The junction shows a germline mismatch at one end, possibly a read error. The same CDR3 can be traced to other DNA sequences in this sample.

The CDR3, from cysteine to phenylalanine, totals 15 residues. The only DNA kept is the CDR3, 45 bases in frame from the first base. CDR1 SGDLS and CDR2 YYNGEE were looked up in the germline V gene. Recombination joined TRBV9 with TRBJ2-3; the junction holds 8 bases that match TRBD2. The source was peripheral blood, collected 28 days after the second AZD1222 dose. This clonotype was sampled from an adult who received the AZD1222 COVID-19 vaccine. The nucleotide sequence reads as follows: TGTGCTAGCAGCGGGTCGGGACTAGTAGCAGATACGCAGTATTTT. Its coded protein is CASSGSGLVADTQYF.